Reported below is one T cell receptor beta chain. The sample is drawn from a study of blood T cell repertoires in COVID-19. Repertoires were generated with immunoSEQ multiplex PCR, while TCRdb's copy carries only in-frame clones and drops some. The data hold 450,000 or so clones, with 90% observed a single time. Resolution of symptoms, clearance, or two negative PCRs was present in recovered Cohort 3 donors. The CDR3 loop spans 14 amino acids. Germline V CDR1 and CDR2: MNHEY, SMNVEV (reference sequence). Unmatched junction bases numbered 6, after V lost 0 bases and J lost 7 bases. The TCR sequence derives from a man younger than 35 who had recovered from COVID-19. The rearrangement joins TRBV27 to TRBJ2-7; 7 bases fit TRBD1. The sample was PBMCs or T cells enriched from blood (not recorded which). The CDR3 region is CASSLSGQRGEQYF. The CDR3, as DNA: TGTGCCAGCAGTTTATCGGGACAGCGTGGGGAGCAGTACTTC.